The sequence of this TCR beta chain was determined in a study of cytomegalovirus exposure and HLA in healthy donors. As concerns this clone: Its antigen is not identified.

13 Jbeta primers and 60 Vbeta primers were used for the PCR. Measured with immunoSEQ multiplex PCR; TCRdb has only the in-frame clones, and not every one. The sample records about 180,000 clones, around 80% being singletons. Study-wide points: Cytomegalovirus association was listed for 150 or so TCR beta chains.

Trimming took off 5 bases at V and 5 bases at J, with 9 bases between the two ends. Germline V gives CDR1 SEHNR, CDR2 FQNEAQ (reference sequence). This CDR3 has 12 amino acids. Specimen: PBMCs. This TCR was recovered from a middle-aged woman in good health and CMV-seronegative. This sequence joins TRBV7-9 and TRBJ1-1, with D maybe TRBD1 (5 bases). CDR3: CASSPQGTEAFF. The DNA of the CDR3 is TGTGCCAGCAGCCCGCAGGGAACTGAAGCTTTCTTT.